Each of the 29 T cell receptor beta chains below was sequenced from the same sample in a study of beta chain features in type 1 diabetes. General observations from the study: A moderate, significant TCRB CDR3 shortening appeared in type 1 diabetes across four CD4+ subsets.

These receptors lack a known antigen. Every bit of the isolated RNA underwent reverse transcription, so sequencing read expressed TCRB transcripts. The data were produced by immunoSEQ multiplex PCR, yet TCRdb's version contains in-frame clones alone and is incomplete. The sample carries around 650,000 clones, under 15% recorded once. Sample: naive CD4+ T cells from blood. All receptors come from a man between 25 and 39 years old with type 1 diabetes.

This clone was counted a few times. The J gene is TRBJ1-2, the V gene TRBV7-9, with D maybe TRBD1 (5 bases). The germline V gene encodes CDR1 SEHNR and CDR2 FQNEAQ (reference sequence). This CDR3 contains 15 residues. Trimming pared 8 bases from V and 2 bases from J, leaving 18 bases between. CDR3 protein: CASLRDVESNYGYTF. CDR3 sequence (DNA): TGTGCCAGCCTAAGGGACGTCGAGTCGAACTATGGCTACACCTTC.

This clone was observed a handful of times. The rearrangement uses TRBV4-2 and TRBJ2-5; no clear D gene. The CDR3 has 13 residues. V lost 0 bases, J lost 7 bases, and 9 bases lay in between. Germline V gene lookup returns CDR1 LGHNA and CDR2 YNFKEQ. CDR3 amino acids: CASSQEAPPTQYF. CDR3 DNA sequence: TGTGCCAGCAGCCAAGAGGCCCCCCCGACCCAGTACTTC.

V usage is TRBV9 and J usage is TRBJ2-2; no definite D call. The V end was cut by 1 base, the J end by 6 bases, with 10 bases between. Germline V gives CDR1 SGDLS, CDR2 YYNGEE. CDR3 length: 14 residues. Here the CDR3 DNA reads TGTGCCAGCAGCGTATTATTAGGGCCCGGGGAGCTGTTTTTT. Translation: CASSVLLGPGELFF.

This chain connects TRBV9 to TRBJ2-7; D is uncertain. The V gene lost 4 bases and the J gene lost 2 bases, with 16 bases spanning the gap. CDR1 and CDR2 from the germline V gene are SGDLS and YYNGEE. The CDR3 is 15 residues long. CDR3 loop: CASSPQDSAAYEQYF. For the CDR3, the DNA is TGTGCCAGCAGCCCCCAAGACTCCGCCGCCTACGAGCAGTACTTC.

The J gene is TRBJ2-4, the V gene TRBV29-1, with D possibly called TRBD1 or TRBD2 (5 bases each). CDR3 length: 12 residues. CDR1 and CDR2 from the germline V gene are SQVTM and ANQGSEA. V lost 3 bases, J lost 9 bases, and 12 bases lay in between. The CDR3 reads CSVDGTEGIQYF. CDR3 DNA sequence: TGCAGCGTTGATGGGACCGAGGGCATTCAGTACTTC.

This clone was seen more than once but under ten times. The rearrangement joins TRBV7-9 to TRBJ1-2; perhaps TRBD1 as D (5 bases). Trimming stripped 5 bases from V and 1 base from J, with 11 bases between. The length of the CDR3 is 14 residues. The germline gives CDR1 SEHNR, CDR2 FQNEAQ (reference sequence). The CDR3 sequence: CASSPGRDNYGYTF. In nucleotides, the CDR3 is TGTGCCAGCAGCCCGGGACGGGATAACTATGGCTACACCTTC.

In this sample, this clone turned up many times. This chain links TRBV7-2 with TRBJ2-3; a possible D gene is TRBD1 (5 bases). V was trimmed by 3 bases and J by 1 base, leaving 8 bases between them. There are 14 residues in the CDR3. Per the germline V gene, CDR1 is SGHTA and CDR2 is FQGNSA. In DNA, the CDR3 is TGTGCCAGCAGCTTCCAACAGGGCACAGATACGCAGTATTTT. This encodes CASSFQQGTDTQYF.

In its sample, this clone was seen a few times. J is TRBJ2-3 and V is TRBV30; D might be TRBD2 (6 bases). Germline V gene data show CDR1 as GTSNPN and CDR2 as SVGIG (reference sequence). The CDR3 consists of 16 residues. V was shortened by 3 bases and J by 4 bases, with 20 bases between the two germline ends. The CDR3 sequence: CAWRGGLGVMADTQYF. The CDR3 nucleotides read TGTGCCTGGAGGGGGGGACTCGGGGTAATGGCAGATACGCAGTATTTT.

This clone appeared a few times. V and J are TRBV29-1 and TRBJ2-7; perhaps TRBD1 as D (6 bases). The CDR3 sequence is 14 residues long. V lost 6 bases and J lost 1, with 16 bases in between. Germline V gives CDR1 SQVTM, CDR2 ANQGSEA. CDR3 sequence: CSVMGPDRSYEQYF. The CDR3 DNA follows: TGCAGCGTGATGGGACCCGACAGGTCCTACGAGCAGTACTTC.

This clone was seen more than once but under ten times. The chain carries TRBV7-2 and TRBJ2-7; D possibly uses TRBD1 or TRBD2 (6 bases each). This CDR3 has 12 residues. V was cut by 3 bases and J by 12 bases, with 15 bases left in between. CDR1 and CDR2 from the germline V gene are SGHTA and FQGNSA. The chain's CDR3 is CASSFLGGSSYF. The CDR3 nucleotides are TGTGCCAGCAGCTTCTTAGGGGGGTCCTCGTACTTC. The full variable domain, its missing parts supplied by reference TRBV7-2 and TRBJ2-7, is GAGVSQSPSNKVTEKGKDVELRCDPISGHTALYWYRQSLGQGLEFLIYFQGNSAPDKSGLPSDRFSAERTGGSVSTLTIQRTQQEDSAVYLCASSFLGGSSYFGPGTRLTVT.

This clone has only a few counts. The chain recombines TRBV5-8 with TRBJ1-2, with TRBD1 as a possible D gene (6 bases). V was shortened by 5 bases and J by 4 bases, with 12 bases between the two germline ends. The CDR3 has 13 amino acids. Germline CDR1 and CDR2: SGHTS and YDEGEE. In nucleotides, the CDR3 is TGTGCCAGCAGTGTTACAGGGCCCTATGGCTACACCTTC. Its protein product is CASSVTGPYGYTF.

The V gene is TRBV7-8, the J gene TRBJ1-1; D perhaps matches TRBD1 (6 bases). Trimming pared 9 bases from V and 4 bases from J, leaving 15 bases between. There are 13 residues in the CDR3. Germline CDR1 is SGHVS and CDR2 is FQNEAQ. CDR3 sequence reads: CASLRGGGTEAFF. The CDR3 DNA reads as TGTGCCAGTCTTAGAGGGGGTGGCACTGAAGCTTTCTTT.

The sample holds a few counts of this clone. V is TRBV29-1 and J is TRBJ2-7, with no clear D. V was cut by 5 bases and J by 2 bases, with 13 bases left in between. The CDR3 loop spans 13 amino acids. Germline CDR1 and CDR2: SQVTM and ANQGSEA. Here the CDR3 reads CSVRQTLTYEQYF. CDR3 DNA sequence: TGCAGCGTTAGACAAACCCTTACCTACGAGCAGTACTTC.

The sample holds a few counts of this clone. The V gene is TRBV7-6, the J gene TRBJ1-5; D is uncertain. The germline V and J ends were trimmed by 4 bases and 5 bases, with 9 bases remaining between them. This CDR3 is 13 amino acids long. Germline values: CDR1 SGHVS, CDR2 FNYEAQ. CDR3 protein: CASSYFEYQPQHF. The CDR3 nucleotides read TGTGCCAGCAGCTATTTTGAGTATCAGCCCCAGCATTTT.

This clone came up a few times. The gene calls are TRBV10-3 and TRBJ1-5, with no clear D. The V gene lost 4 bases and the J gene lost 4 bases, with 8 bases spanning the gap. CDR1 is ENHRY, CDR2 SYGVKD, per germline. The CDR3 runs 13 residues. In DNA form, the CDR3 reads TGTGCCATCAGTGGTGACGGTAATCAGCCCCAGCATTTT. Residues: CAISGDGNQPQHF.

The chain links TRBV7-6 to TRBJ1-6; D might be TRBD1 (5 bases). Trimming shortened V by 5 bases and J by 8 bases, and 13 bases separated the two germline ends. From germline, CDR1 is SGHVS and CDR2 FNYEAQ. This CDR3 spans 14 amino acids. CDR3: CASSPQGSDSPLHF. CDR3 nucleotides: TGTGCCAGCAGCCCCCAGGGTTCGGATTCACCCCTCCACTTT.

This clone was counted only a few times. CDR3 loop: CASIDNTEAFF. The CDR3 DNA is TGTGCCAGCATTGATAACACTGAAGCTTTCTTT. The genes are TRBV6-5 and TRBJ1-1; D not resolved. V lost 7 bases and J lost 2, with 5 bases in between. The CDR3 loop spans 11 amino acids. Germline-derived CDR1 and CDR2 are MNHEY and SVGAGI.

The chain has TRBV2 and TRBJ1-2; D perhaps matches TRBD1 (5 bases). The CDR3 is 16 amino acids. Germline V gives CDR1 SNHLY, CDR2 FYNNEI. Trimming removed 8 bases from V and 8 bases from J, with 27 bases in between. CDR3 amino acids: CASPLRGREPGGGYTF. The DNA for the CDR3 is TGTGCCAGCCCACTCCGGGGCAGGGAGCCGGGTGGCGGCTACACCTTC.

J is TRBJ1-6 and V is TRBV9; 7 bases line up with TRBD1. Germline V gene sequence: CDR1 SGDLS, CDR2 YYNGEE. J gave up 3 bases and V 0 bases, and 3 bases lay outside the gene matches. The CDR3 runs to 16 residues. The CDR3: CASSVEGDSYNSPLHF. CDR3 in DNA: TGTGCCAGCAGCGTAGAGGGGGACAGCTATAATTCACCCCTCCACTTT.

This rearrangement joins TRBV18 to TRBJ2-7; D is perhaps TRBD1 or TRBD2 (5 bases each). V was clipped by 6 bases and J by 4 bases, with 19 bases between them. This CDR3 is built from 15 residues. Germline CDR1 is KGHSH and CDR2 is LQKENI. The DNA for the CDR3 is TGTGCCAGCTCGGCTATGGGGGACGTGGGATACGAGCAGTACTTC. Translating it yields CASSAMGDVGYEQYF.

The chain has TRBV9 and TRBJ2-1, with 11 bases aligning to TRBD2. This CDR3 comprises 17 residues. From germline, CDR1 is SGDLS and CDR2 YYNGEE. V lost 4 bases, J lost 2 bases, and 8 bases stayed unmatched. For the CDR3, the DNA is TGTGCCAGCAGCTCTCAAAGACTAGCGGGGACCTACAATGAGCAGTTCTTC. This translates into CASSSQRLAGTYNEQFF.

This clone was detected only once. The genes are TRBV6-6 and TRBJ1-2; 7 positions agree with TRBD1. The ends lost 6 bases at V and 6 bases at J; junction bases unmatched: 7. In germline, CDR1 is MNHNY, CDR2 SVGAGI (reference sequence). The CDR3 is made up of 13 amino acids. CDR3 protein: CASRPTGPDGYTF. The DNA for the CDR3 is TGTGCCAGCAGACCGACAGGGCCAGATGGCTACACCTTC.

The V call is TRBV4-3, the J call TRBJ2-1, with unresolved D. CDR3 length: 14 residues. Per the germline V gene, CDR1 is LGHNA and CDR2 is YSLEER. Between the trimmed V and J ends, which lost 3 bases and 4 bases, there was a span of 10 bases. The CDR3 DNA follows: TGCGCCAGCAGCCAGGGGTTAGCATACAATGAGCAGTTCTTC. Encoded protein: CASSQGLAYNEQFF.

The chain links TRBV7-9 to TRBJ2-7; 10 bases line up with TRBD1. Germline V lookup: CDR1 SEHNR, CDR2 FQNEAQ (reference sequence). J was trimmed by 5 bases and V by 2 bases; bases with no gene match: 15. CDR3 length: 18 amino acids. CDR3 loop: CASSLRPLPGQGSDEQYF. CDR3 DNA sequence: TGTGCCAGCAGCTTAAGGCCCCTCCCGGGACAGGGGAGTGACGAGCAGTACTTC. Full variable domain (remainder filled in from reference TRBV7-9 and TRBJ2-7): DTGVSQNPRHKITKRGQNVTFRCDPISEHNRLYWYRQTLGQGPEFLTYFQNEAQLEKSRLLSDRFSAERPKGSFSTLEIQRTEQGDSAMYLCASSLRPLPGQGSDEQYFGPGTRLTVT.

DNA for the CDR3: TGTGCCAGTAGTATAGATGGCCCCGGGACAGCGAACACCGGGGAGCTGTTTTTT. Translation: CASSIDGPGTANTGELFF. The rearrangement joins TRBV19 to TRBJ2-2, with 7 bases aligning to TRBD1. Germline CDR1 reads LNHDA; CDR2 reads SQIVND (reference sequence). The CDR3 runs to 18 residues. Trimming took 0 bases from V and 0 from J; bases not matched to a gene: 7.

V and J are TRBV9 and TRBJ1-2; 10 nucleotides align to TRBD1. CDR1 is SGDLS, CDR2 YYNGEE, per germline. This CDR3 is 15 amino acids long. The V gene end was trimmed by 2 bases and the J gene end by 4 bases; junction bases not matched to a gene: 5. Here the CDR3 DNA reads TGTGCCAGCAGCGTGAGCCGGACAGGGGGCTATGGCTACACCTTC. Amino acid sequence: CASSVSRTGGYGYTF. The variable domain in full, with the rest retrieved from reference TRBV9 and TRBJ1-2, is DSGVTQTPKHLITATGQRVTLRCSPRSGDLSVYWYQQSLDQGLQFLIQYYNGEERAKGNILERFSAQQFPDLHSELNLSSLELGDSALYFCASSVSRTGGYGYTFGSGTRLTVV.

J is TRBJ1-6 and V is TRBV5-1, with TRBD1 identical over 10 bases. Germline CDR1 reads SGHRS; CDR2 reads YFSETQ. This CDR3 has 16 residues. V gave up 4 bases and J gave up 5 bases; unmatched junction bases: 6. The CDR3 protein is CASSRDRGRNNSPLHF. The CDR3 nucleotides read TGCGCCAGCAGCCGGGACAGGGGACGTAATAATTCACCCCTCCACTTT. Full variable domain (outside the CDR3, taken from reference TRBV5-1 and TRBJ1-6): KAGVTQTPRYLIKTRGQQVTLSCSPISGHRSVSWYQQTPGQGLQFLFEYFSETQRNKGNFPGRFSGRQFSNSRSEMNVSTLELGDSALYLCASSRDRGRNNSPLHFGNGTRLTVT.

This clone was observed a handful of times. The chain has TRBV19 and TRBJ1-5; 7 bases match TRBD1. Germline CDR1 reads LNHDA; CDR2 reads SQIVND (reference sequence). This CDR3 region has 16 residues. With V trimmed by 5 bases and J by 6 bases, 13 bases remained unmatched. DNA of the CDR3: TGTGCCAGTAGTTCCCGGGGGAGGGGGCATATTCAGCCCCAGCATTTT. Amino acids: CASSSRGRGHIQPQHF.

There are a few counts of this clone. The V call is TRBV11-3, the J call TRBJ2-2; D is possibly TRBD1 or TRBD2 (5 bases each). The CDR3 is 17 amino acids. The germline gives CDR1 SGHNT, CDR2 YENEEA. V dropped 5 bases and J dropped 3 bases, with 19 bases sitting between them. The CDR3 bases are TGTGCCAGCAGCCCTACCCGAGGGGATACGGACACCGGGGAGCTGTTTTTT. As protein: CASSPTRGDTDTGELFF.